Listed below are T cell receptor beta chains from one sample, sequenced in a study of T-cell memory formation after mild COVID-19. TCRdb re-derived calls from the 5' RACE reads in MiXCR, one entry per CDR3 protein. The repertoire holds 150,000 to 200,000 distinct CDR3 sequences, with about 14% as singletons. The sequencing sample was made of PBMCs or a T cell subset sorted from them (not recorded which). The receptors derive from an adult woman who had mild COVID-19 (a few samples of this study predate the infection). Cell type and time point are not known. CDR3s include the opening cysteine and the closing phenylalanine or tryptophan. Fields, in order: clone size, J gene, V gene, D gene, CDR3 protein, CDR3 DNA. The D gene is left open where the match is weak. Only some rows state a clone size, as once, few, many or a class for expanded clones.

clone size: -
J gene: TRBJ2-5
V gene: TRBV11-3
D gene: -
CDR3 protein: CASSLIRETQYF
CDR3 DNA: TGTGCCAGCAGCTTAATTCGAGAGACCCAGTACTTC

clone size: few
J gene: TRBJ2-1
V gene: TRBV25-1
D gene: -
CDR3 protein: CASSEFLATLNNEQFF
CDR3 DNA: TGTGCCAGCAGTGAATTTTTAGCGACCCTTAACAATGAGCAGTTCTTC

clone size: -
J gene: TRBJ1-1
V gene: TRBV5-1
D gene: TRBD1
CDR3 protein: CASSSRTGVGGTEAFF
CDR3 DNA: TGCGCCAGCAGCTCCCGGACAGGCGTAGGGGGAACTGAAGCTTTCTTT

clone size: -
J gene: TRBJ2-1
V gene: TRBV15
D gene: TRBD2
CDR3 protein: CATSLDLAGVNEQFF
CDR3 DNA: TGTGCCACCAGCCTAGACCTAGCGGGAGTCAATGAGCAGTTCTTC

clone size: -
J gene: TRBJ2-1
V gene: TRBV5-4
D gene: -
CDR3 protein: CASRGLRGSYNEQFF
CDR3 DNA: TGTGCCAGCAGGGGGCTGAGGGGGTCCTACAATGAGCAGTTCTTC

clone size: -
J gene: TRBJ2-2
V gene: TRBV20-1
D gene: TRBD1
CDR3 protein: CSASPWDRGTGELFF
CDR3 DNA: TGCAGTGCTTCCCCCTGGGACAGGGGGACCGGGGAGCTGTTTTTT

clone size: many
J gene: TRBJ2-5
V gene: TRBV5-1
D gene: -
CDR3 protein: CASSSQETQYF
CDR3 DNA: TGCGCCAGCAGCTCCCAAGAGACCCAGTACTTC

clone size: few
J gene: TRBJ2-5
V gene: TRBV9
D gene: TRBD2
CDR3 protein: CASSASGGAGETQYF
CDR3 DNA: TGTGCCAGCAGCGCAAGCGGGGGGGCGGGAGAGACCCAGTACTTC

clone size: few
J gene: TRBJ2-7
V gene: TRBV2
D gene: -
CDR3 protein: CASQQEPESYEQYF
CDR3 DNA: TGTGCCTCTCAGCAGGAACCGGAATCCTACGAGCAGTACTTC

clone size: few
J gene: TRBJ2-5
V gene: TRBV10-3
D gene: -
CDR3 protein: CAITRASGETQYF
CDR3 DNA: TGTGCCATCACGCGGGCTAGTGGAGAGACCCAGTACTTC

clone size: -
J gene: TRBJ2-3
V gene: TRBV4-3
D gene: TRBD2
CDR3 protein: CASSQVPSGRAIGRPDTQYF
CDR3 DNA: TGCGCCAGCAGCCAAGTTCCTAGCGGGAGGGCCATCGGCCGTCCAGATACGCAGTATTTT

clone size: few
J gene: TRBJ1-2
V gene: TRBV20-1
D gene: -
CDR3 protein: CSAREVVLRGYTF
CDR3 DNA: TGCAGTGCTAGAGAGGTCGTTCTAAGGGGCTACACCTTC

clone size: -
J gene: TRBJ2-3
V gene: TRBV4-1
D gene: -
CDR3 protein: CASSYRAEGTDTQYF
CDR3 DNA: TGCGCCAGCAGCTATCGCGCGGAGGGCACAGATACGCAGTATTTT

clone size: few
J gene: TRBJ2-7
V gene: TRBV20-1
D gene: -
CDR3 protein: CSARLNSYEQYF
CDR3 DNA: TGCAGTGCTAGACTTAACTCCTACGAGCAGTACTTC

clone size: many
J gene: TRBJ1-3
V gene: TRBV6-5
D gene: TRBD1
CDR3 protein: CASSRTTGFGNTIYF
CDR3 DNA: TGTGCCAGCAGTCGCACGACAGGGTTCGGAAACACCATATATTTT

clone size: -
J gene: TRBJ2-5
V gene: TRBV7-8
D gene: -
CDR3 protein: CASSFGQRMGQETQYF
CDR3 DNA: TGTGCCAGCAGCTTTGGACAGCGTATGGGCCAAGAGACCCAGTACTTC

clone size: -
J gene: TRBJ2-7
V gene: TRBV28
D gene: TRBD1
CDR3 protein: CASSAFRDRSYEQYF
CDR3 DNA: TGTGCCAGCAGTGCATTCAGGGACAGGAGCTACGAGCAGTACTTC

clone size: many
J gene: TRBJ2-7
V gene: TRBV12-3/TRBV12-4
D gene: TRBD2
CDR3 protein: CASSSGLAAASYEQYF
CDR3 DNA: TGTGCCAGCAGCTCCGGTCTAGCGGCAGCATCCTACGAGCAGTACTTC

clone size: -
J gene: TRBJ2-5
V gene: TRBV5-1
D gene: -
CDR3 protein: CASSRGVNQETQYF
CDR3 DNA: TGCGCCAGCAGCCGGGGAGTCAACCAAGAGACCCAGTACTTC

clone size: few
J gene: TRBJ2-3
V gene: TRBV9
D gene: TRBD2
CDR3 protein: CASSEGTSGSTDTQYF
CDR3 DNA: TGTGCCAGCAGCGAAGGGACTAGCGGGAGTACAGATACGCAGTATTTT

clone size: few
J gene: TRBJ1-1
V gene: TRBV6-5
D gene: -
CDR3 protein: CASSYQQDGRTEAFF
CDR3 DNA: TGTGCCAGCAGTTACCAGCAAGATGGGAGGACTGAAGCTTTCTTT

clone size: -
J gene: TRBJ2-2
V gene: TRBV2
D gene: TRBD1
CDR3 protein: CASSEAGRGRGELFF
CDR3 DNA: TGTGCCAGCAGTGAAGCCGGCAGGGGGCGAGGGGAGCTGTTTTTT

clone size: -
J gene: TRBJ2-5
V gene: TRBV5-1
D gene: TRBD1
CDR3 protein: CASRGDSQETQYF
CDR3 DNA: TGCGCCAGCAGGGGGGACAGCCAAGAGACCCAGTACTTC

clone size: -
J gene: TRBJ2-5
V gene: TRBV29-1
D gene: -
CDR3 protein: CSVEHLQETQYF
CDR3 DNA: TGCAGCGTTGAACATCTACAAGAGACCCAGTACTTC

clone size: -
J gene: TRBJ1-1
V gene: TRBV18
D gene: TRBD1
CDR3 protein: CASSPPDRAEAFF
CDR3 DNA: TGTGCCAGCTCACCACCAGACAGGGCTGAAGCTTTCTTT

clone size: -
J gene: TRBJ2-5
V gene: TRBV7-2
D gene: TRBD1
CDR3 protein: CASSLDRGRLETQYF
CDR3 DNA: TGTGCCAGCAGCTTAGACAGGGGGCGCCTGGAGACCCAGTACTTC

clone size: -
J gene: TRBJ2-1
V gene: TRBV5-4
D gene: TRBD2
CDR3 protein: CASSLAGWLAGGLSSYNEQFF
CDR3 DNA: TGTGCCAGCAGCTTGGCAGGGTGGCTAGCGGGGGGGCTAAGCTCCTACAATGAGCAGTTCTTC

clone size: -
J gene: TRBJ1-5
V gene: TRBV3-1
D gene: -
CDR3 protein: CASSQRAGGNQPQHF
CDR3 DNA: TGTGCCAGCAGCCAAAGGGCTGGGGGCAATCAGCCCCAGCATTTT